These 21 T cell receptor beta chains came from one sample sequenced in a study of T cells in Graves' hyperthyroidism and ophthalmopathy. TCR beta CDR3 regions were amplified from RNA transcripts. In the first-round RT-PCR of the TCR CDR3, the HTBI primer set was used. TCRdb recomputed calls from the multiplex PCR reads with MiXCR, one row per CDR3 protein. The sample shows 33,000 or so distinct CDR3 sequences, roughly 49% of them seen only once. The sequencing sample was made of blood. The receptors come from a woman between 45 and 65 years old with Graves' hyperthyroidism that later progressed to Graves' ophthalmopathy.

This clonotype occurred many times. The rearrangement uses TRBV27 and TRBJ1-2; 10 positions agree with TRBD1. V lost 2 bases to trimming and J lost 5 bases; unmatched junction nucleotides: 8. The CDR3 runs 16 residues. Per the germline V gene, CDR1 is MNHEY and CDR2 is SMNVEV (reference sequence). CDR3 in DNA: TGTGCCAGCAGTTTAAGGACAGGGGGGGATTGGTATGGCTACACCTTC. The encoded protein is CASSLRTGGDWYGYTF.

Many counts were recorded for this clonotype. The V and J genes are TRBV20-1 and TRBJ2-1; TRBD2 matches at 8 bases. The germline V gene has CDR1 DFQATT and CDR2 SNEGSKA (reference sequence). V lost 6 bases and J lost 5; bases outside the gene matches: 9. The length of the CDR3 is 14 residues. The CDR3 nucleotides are TGCAGTGCAAAACTCAGCGGGAGTCACAATGAGCAGTTCTTC. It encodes CSAKLSGSHNEQFF.

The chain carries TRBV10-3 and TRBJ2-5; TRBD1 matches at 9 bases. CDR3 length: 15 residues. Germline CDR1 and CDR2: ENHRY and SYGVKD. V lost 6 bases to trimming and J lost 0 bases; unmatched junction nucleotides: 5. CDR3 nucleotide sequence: TGTGCCATCAGCGACAGACAGGGGGACCAAGAGACCCAGTACTTC. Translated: CAISDRQGDQETQYF.

Written as DNA, the CDR3 is TGTGCCAGCAGTTGCTCGACGGCCGATCAGCCCCAGCATTTT. Translated, it gives CASSCSTADQPQHF. This chain connects TRBV6-5 to TRBJ1-5; D is uncertain. The length of the CDR3 is 14 residues. Germline V gives CDR1 MNHEY, CDR2 SVGAGI. Trimming took 4 bases from V and 5 from J, leaving 12 bases between them.

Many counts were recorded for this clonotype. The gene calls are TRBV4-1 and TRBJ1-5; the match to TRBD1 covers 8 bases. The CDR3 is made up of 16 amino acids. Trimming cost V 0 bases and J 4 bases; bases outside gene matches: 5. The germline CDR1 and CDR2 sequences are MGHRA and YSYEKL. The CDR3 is CASSQEAGGGNQPQHF. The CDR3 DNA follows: TGCGCCAGCAGCCAAGAGGCAGGGGGCGGTAATCAGCCCCAGCATTTT.

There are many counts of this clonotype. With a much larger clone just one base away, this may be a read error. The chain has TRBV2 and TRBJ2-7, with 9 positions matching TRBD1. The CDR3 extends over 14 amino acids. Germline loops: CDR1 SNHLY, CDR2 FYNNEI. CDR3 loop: CASMWGDRVHEQHF. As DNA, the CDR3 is TGTGCCAGCATGTGGGGGGACAGGGTCCACGAGCAGCACTTC.

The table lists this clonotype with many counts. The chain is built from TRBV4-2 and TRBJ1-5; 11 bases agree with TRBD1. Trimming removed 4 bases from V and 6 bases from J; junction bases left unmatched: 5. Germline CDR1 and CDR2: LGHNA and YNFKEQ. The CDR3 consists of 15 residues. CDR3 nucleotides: TGTGCCAGCAGCCGCTGGACAGGGGGCCGTCAGCCCCAGCATTTT. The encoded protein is CASSRWTGGRQPQHF.

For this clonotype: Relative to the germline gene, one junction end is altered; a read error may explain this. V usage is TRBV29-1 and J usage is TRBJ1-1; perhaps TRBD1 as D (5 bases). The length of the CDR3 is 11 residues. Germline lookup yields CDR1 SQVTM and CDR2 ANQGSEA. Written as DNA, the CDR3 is TGCAGCGTTGATATGGGGACTGAAGCTCTCTTT. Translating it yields CSVDMGTEALF.

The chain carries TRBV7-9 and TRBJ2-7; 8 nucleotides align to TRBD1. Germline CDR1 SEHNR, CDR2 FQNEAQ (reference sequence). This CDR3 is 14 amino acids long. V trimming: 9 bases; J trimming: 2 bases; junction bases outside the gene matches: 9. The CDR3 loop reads CASRGDRQTYEQYF. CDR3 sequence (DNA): TGTGCCAGTAGAGGGGACAGGCAGACCTACGAGCAGTACTTC.

The CDR3: CAISGNGRAHGYTF. CDR3 in DNA: TGTGCCATCAGTGGCAACGGACGAGCGCACGGCTACACCTTC. The rearrangement uses TRBV10-3 and TRBJ1-2; D call uncertain. Germline V gene sequence: CDR1 ENHRY, CDR2 SYGVKD. With 4 bases removed from V and 8 bases from J, the gap between germline ends came to 17 bases. This CDR3 spans 14 amino acids.

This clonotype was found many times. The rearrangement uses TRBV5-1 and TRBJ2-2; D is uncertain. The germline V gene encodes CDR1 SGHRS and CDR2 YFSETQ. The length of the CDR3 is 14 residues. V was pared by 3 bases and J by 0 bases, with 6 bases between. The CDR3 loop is CASSWQSNTGELFF. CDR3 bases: TGCGCCAGCAGCTGGCAGTCGAACACCGGGGAGCTGTTTTTT.

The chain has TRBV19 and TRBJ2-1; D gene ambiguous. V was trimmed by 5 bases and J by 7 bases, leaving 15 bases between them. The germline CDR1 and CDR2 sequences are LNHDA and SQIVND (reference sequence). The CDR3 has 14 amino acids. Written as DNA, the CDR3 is TGTGCCAGTAGTTCGAGCTCTGGAGTTAATGAGCAGTTCTTC. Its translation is CASSSSSGVNEQFF.

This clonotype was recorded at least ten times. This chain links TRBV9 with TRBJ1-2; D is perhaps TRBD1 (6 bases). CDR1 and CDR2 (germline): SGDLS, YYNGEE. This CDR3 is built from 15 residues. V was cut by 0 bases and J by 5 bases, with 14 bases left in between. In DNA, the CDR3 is TGTGCCAGCAGCGTAGGTGGGCAGGGGATTTATGGCTACACCTTC. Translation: CASSVGGQGIYGYTF.

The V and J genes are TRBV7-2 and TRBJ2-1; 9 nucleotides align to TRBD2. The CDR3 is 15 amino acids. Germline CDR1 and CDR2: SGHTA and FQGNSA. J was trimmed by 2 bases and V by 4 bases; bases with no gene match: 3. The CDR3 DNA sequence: TGTGCCAGCAGCTATGCGGGAGGGACCTACAATGAGCAGTTCTTC. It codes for CASSYAGGTYNEQFF.

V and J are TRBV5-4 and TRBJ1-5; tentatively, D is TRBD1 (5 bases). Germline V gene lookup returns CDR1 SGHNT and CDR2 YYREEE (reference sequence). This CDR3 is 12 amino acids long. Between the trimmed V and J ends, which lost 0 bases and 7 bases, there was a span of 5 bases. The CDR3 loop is CASSLAGQPQHF. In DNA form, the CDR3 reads TGTGCCAGCAGCTTGGCAGGGCAGCCCCAGCATTTT.

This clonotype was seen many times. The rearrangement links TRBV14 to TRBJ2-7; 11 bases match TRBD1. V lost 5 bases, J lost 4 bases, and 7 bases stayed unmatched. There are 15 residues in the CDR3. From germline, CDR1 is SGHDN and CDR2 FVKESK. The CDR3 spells CASSLGQGVDYEQYF. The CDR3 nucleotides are TGTGCCAGCAGCTTGGGACAGGGGGTGGATTACGAGCAGTACTTC.

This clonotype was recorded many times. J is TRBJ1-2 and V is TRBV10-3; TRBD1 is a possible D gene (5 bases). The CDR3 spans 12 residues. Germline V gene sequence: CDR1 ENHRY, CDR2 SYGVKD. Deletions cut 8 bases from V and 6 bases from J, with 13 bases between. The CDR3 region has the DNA TGTGCCATCGCCGCGGGACTGGATGGCTACACCTTC. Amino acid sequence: CAIAAGLDGYTF.

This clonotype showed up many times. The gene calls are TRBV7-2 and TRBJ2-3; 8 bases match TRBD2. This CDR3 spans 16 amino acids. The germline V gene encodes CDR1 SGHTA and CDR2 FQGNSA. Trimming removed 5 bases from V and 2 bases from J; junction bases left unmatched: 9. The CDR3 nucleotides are TGTGCCAGCAGCAGAGGGAGCGGGAGTATCACAGATACGCAGTATTTT. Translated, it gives CASSRGSGSITDTQYF.

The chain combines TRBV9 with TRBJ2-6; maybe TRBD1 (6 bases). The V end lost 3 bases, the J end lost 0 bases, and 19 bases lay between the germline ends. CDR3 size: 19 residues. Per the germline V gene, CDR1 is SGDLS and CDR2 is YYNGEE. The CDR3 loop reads CASSADDTGLSSGANVLTF. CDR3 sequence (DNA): TGTGCCAGCAGCGCAGATGACACAGGGTTAAGCTCTGGGGCCAACGTCCTGACTTTC.

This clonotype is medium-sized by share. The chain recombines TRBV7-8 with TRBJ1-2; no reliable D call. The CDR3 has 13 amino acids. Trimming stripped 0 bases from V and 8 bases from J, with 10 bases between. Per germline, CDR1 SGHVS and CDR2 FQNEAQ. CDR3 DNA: TGTGCCAGCAGCTTAGCCGTTCTCGGCGGCTACACCTTC. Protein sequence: CASSLAVLGGYTF.

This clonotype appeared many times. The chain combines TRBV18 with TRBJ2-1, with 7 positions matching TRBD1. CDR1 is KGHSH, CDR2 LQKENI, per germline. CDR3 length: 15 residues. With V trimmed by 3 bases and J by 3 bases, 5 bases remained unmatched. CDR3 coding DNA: TGTGCCAGCTCACCGCCCGGGACAGACTACAATGAGCAGTTCTTC. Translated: CASSPPGTDYNEQFF.